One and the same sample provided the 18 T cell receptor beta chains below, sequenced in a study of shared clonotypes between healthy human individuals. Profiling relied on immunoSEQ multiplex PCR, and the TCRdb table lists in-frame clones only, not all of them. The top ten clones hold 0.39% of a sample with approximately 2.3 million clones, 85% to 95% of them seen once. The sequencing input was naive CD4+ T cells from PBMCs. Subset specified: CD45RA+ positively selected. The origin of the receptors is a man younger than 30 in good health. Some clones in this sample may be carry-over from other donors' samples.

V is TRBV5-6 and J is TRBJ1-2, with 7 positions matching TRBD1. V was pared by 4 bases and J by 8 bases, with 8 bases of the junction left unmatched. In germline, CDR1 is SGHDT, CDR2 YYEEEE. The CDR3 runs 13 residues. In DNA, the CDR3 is TGTGCCAGCAGCACCCGACAGGGTAGAGGCTACACCTTC. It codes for CASSTRQGRGYTF.

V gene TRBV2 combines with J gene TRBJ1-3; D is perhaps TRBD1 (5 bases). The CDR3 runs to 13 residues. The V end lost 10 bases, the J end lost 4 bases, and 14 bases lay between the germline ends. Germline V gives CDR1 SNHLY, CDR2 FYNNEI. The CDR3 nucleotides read TGTGCCACCACCCAAGACAGAGGAAACACCATATATTTT. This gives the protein CATTQDRGNTIYF.

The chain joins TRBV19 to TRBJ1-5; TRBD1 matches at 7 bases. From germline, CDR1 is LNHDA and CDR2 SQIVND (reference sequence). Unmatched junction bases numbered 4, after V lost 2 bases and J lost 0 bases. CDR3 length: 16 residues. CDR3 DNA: TGTGCCAGTAGTATACGACAGGGAATTAGCAATCAGCCCCAGCATTTT. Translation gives CASSIRQGISNQPQHF.

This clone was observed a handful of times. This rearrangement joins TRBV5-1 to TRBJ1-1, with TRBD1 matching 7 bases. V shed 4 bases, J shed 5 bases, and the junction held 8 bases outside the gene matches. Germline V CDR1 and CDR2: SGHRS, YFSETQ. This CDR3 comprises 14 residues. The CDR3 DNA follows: TGCGCCAGCAGCCGGGGGACAGCTGGGACTGAAGCTTTCTTT. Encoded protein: CASSRGTAGTEAFF. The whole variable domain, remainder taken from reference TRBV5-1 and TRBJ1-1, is KAGVTQTPRYLIKTRGQQVTLSCSPISGHRSVSWYQQTPGQGLQFLFEYFSETQRNKGNFPGRFSGRQFSNSRSEMNVSTLELGDSALYLCASSRGTAGTEAFFGQGTRLTVV.

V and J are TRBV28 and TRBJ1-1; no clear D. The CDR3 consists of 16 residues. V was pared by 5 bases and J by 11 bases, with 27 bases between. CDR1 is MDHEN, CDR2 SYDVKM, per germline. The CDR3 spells CASSLDVTGPLLSAFF. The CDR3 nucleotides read TGTGCCAGCAGTCTAGACGTAACCGGGCCCTTGTTGAGTGCTTTCTTT.

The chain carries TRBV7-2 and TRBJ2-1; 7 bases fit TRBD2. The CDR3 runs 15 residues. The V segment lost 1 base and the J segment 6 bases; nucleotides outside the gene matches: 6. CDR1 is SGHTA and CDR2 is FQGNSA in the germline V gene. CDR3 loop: CASSLVSVAGNEQFF. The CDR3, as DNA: TGTGCCAGCAGCTTAGTCTCGGTAGCGGGCAATGAGCAGTTCTTC.

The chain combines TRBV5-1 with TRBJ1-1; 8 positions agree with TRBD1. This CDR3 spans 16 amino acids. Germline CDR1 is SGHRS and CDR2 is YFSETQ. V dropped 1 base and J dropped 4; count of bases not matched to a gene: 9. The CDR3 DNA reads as TGCGCCAGCAGCTTGATCGCACAGGGGGGTTCCACTGAAGCTTTCTTT. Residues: CASSLIAQGGSTEAFF. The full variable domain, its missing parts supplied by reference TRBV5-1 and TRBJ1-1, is KAGVTQTPRYLIKTRGQQVTLSCSPISGHRSVSWYQQTPGQGLQFLFEYFSETQRNKGNFPGRFSGRQFSNSRSEMNVSTLELGDSALYLCASSLIAQGGSTEAFFGQGTRLTVV.

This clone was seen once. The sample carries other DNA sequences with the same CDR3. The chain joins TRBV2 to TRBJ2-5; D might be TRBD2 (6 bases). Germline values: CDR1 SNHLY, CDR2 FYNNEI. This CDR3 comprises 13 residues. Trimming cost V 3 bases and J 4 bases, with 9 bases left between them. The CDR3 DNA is TGTGCCAGCAGTGATTCCGGGGGAGAGACCCAGTACTTC. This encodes CASSDSGGETQYF.

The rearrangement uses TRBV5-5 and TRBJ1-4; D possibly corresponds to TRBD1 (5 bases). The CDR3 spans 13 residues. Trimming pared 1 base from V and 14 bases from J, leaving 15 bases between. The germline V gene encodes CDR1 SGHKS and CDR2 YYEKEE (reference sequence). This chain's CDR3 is CASSLPGGENLFF. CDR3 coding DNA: TGTGCCAGCAGCTTGCCCGGGGGGGAGAATCTGTTTTTT.

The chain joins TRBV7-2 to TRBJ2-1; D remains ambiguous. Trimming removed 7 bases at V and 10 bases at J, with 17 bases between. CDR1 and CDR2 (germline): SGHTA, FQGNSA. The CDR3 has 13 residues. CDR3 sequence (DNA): TGTGCCAGCAACTTTGAAACTCCTGAAGAGCAGTTCTTC. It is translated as CASNFETPEEQFF.

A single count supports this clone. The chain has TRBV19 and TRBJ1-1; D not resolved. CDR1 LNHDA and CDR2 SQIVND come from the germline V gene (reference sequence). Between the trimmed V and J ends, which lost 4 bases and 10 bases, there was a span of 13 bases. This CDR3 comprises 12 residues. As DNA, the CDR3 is TGTGCCAGTAGTAGGTTGGAAGGTGTAGCTTTCTTT. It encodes CASSRLEGVAFF. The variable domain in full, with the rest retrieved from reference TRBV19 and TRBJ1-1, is DGGITQSPKYLFRKEGQNVTLSCEQNLNHDAMYWYRQDPGQGLRLIYYSQIVNDFQKGDIAEGYSVSREKKESFPLTVTSAQKNPTAFYLCASSRLEGVAFFGQGTRLTVV.

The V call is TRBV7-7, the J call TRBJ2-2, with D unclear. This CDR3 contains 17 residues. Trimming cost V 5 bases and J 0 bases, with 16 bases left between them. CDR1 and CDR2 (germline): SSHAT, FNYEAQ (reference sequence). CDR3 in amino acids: CASSVEPTAANTGELFF. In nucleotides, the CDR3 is TGTGCCAGCAGCGTTGAACCGACCGCCGCGAACACCGGGGAGCTGTTTTTT.

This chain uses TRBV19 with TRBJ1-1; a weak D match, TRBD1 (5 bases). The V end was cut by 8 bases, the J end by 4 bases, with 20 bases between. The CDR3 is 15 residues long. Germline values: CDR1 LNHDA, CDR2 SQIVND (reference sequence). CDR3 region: CASLETARSFTEAFF. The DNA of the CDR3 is TGTGCCAGTTTAGAGACAGCCAGAAGTTTCACTGAAGCTTTCTTT.

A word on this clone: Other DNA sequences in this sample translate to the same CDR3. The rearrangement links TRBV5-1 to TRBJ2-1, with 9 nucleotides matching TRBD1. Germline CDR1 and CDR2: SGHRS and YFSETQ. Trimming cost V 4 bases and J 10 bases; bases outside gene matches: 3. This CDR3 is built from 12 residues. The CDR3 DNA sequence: TGCGCCAGCAGCCTAGGACAGGGGGAGCAGTTCTTC. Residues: CASSLGQGEQFF.

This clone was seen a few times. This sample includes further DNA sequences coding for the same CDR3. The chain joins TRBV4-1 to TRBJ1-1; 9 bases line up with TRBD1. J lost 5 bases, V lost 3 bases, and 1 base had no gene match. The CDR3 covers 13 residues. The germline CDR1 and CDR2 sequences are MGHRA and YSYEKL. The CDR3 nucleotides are TGCGCCAGCAGCCAGGACAGGGGTACTGAAGCTTTCTTT. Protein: CASSQDRGTEAFF.

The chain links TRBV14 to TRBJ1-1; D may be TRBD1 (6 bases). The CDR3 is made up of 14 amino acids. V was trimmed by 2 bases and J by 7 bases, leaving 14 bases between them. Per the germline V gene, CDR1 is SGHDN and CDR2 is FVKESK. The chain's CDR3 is CASSQTTGWGEAFF. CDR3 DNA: TGTGCCAGCAGCCAAACCACAGGGTGGGGTGAAGCTTTCTTT.

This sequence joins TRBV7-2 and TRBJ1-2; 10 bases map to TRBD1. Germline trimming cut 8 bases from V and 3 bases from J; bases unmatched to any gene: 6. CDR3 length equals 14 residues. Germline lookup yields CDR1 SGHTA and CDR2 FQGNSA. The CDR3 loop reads CASGQGTGDYGYTF. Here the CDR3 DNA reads TGTGCCAGCGGACAAGGGACAGGGGACTATGGCTACACCTTC.

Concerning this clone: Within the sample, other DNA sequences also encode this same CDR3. The CDR3 coding sequence is TGTGCCAGCAGCTTGGGGCGGGTTGACTATGGCTACACCTTC. It codes for CASSLGRVDYGYTF. The gene calls are TRBV5-4 and TRBJ1-2; no clear D. The V end lost 0 bases, the J end lost 3 bases, and 9 bases lay between the germline ends. The CDR3 spans 14 residues. The germline V gene encodes CDR1 SGHNT and CDR2 YYREEE (reference sequence).